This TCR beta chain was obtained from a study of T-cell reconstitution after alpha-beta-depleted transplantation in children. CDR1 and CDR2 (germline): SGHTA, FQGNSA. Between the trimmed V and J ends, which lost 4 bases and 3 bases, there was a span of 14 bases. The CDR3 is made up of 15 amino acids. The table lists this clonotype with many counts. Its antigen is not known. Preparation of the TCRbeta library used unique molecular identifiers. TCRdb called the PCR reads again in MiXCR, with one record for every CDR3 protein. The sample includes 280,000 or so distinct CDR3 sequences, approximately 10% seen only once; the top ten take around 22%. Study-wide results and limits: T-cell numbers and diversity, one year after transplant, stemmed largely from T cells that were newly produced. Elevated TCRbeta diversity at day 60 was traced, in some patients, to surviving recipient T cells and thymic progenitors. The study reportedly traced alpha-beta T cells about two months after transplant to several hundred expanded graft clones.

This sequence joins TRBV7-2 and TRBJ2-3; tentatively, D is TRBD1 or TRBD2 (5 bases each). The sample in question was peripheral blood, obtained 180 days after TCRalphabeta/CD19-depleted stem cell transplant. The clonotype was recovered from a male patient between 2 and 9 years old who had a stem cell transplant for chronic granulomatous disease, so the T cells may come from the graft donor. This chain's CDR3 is CASSSPGPETDTQYF. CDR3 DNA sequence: TGTGCCAGCAGCTCACCGGGACCGGAAACAGATACGCAGTATTTT.